A selection of T cell receptor beta chains follows, all from one sample in a study of Ad26.COV2.S vaccination and SARS-CoV-2 variants. Sequenced by immunoSEQ multiplex PCR; TCRdb stores in-frame clones only, minus some. Here the sample spans 350,000 to 550,000 clones, 89% being singletons. The sequenced sample was peripheral blood, obtained in a trial of Ad26.COV2.S vaccine versus placebo. The receptors were sampled from a person aged 18 to 59 who received the Ad26.COV2.S COVID-19 vaccine or a placebo. Both conserved end residues are part of each CDR3. A D gene is named only where the DNA matches it firmly. Clone size is not always given. Where it is, it says once, few, many or a class for expanded clones.

CDR3aa	CDR3nt	j_gene	d_gene	abundance	v_gene
CASSLMNTEAFF	TGTGCCAGCAGCTTAATGAACACTGAAGCTTTCTTT	TRBJ1-1	-	-	TRBV11-3
CASSSALGGSIQYF	TGCGCCAGCAGCTCAGCCCTGGGGGGAAGCATTCAGTACTTC	TRBJ2-4	-	-	TRBV9
CATSRLSAGTLGEQFF	TGTGCCACCAGCAGACTTTCAGCGGGGACCTTAGGTGAGCAGTTCTTC	TRBJ2-1	TRBD2	-	TRBV15
CASSLQGAGVQYF	TGTGCCAGCAGTTTACAAGGGGCGGGGGTGCAGTACTTC	TRBJ2-7	TRBD2	-	TRBV28
CASSFSDRGKFF	TGTGCCAGCAGCTTCTCCGACAGGGGGAAGTTCTTC	TRBJ2-1	TRBD1	-	TRBV28
CASSLVILGGEMNTEAFF	TGCGCCAGCAGCTTGGTGATACTAGGGGGTGAGATGAACACTGAAGCTTTCTTT	TRBJ1-1	-	-	TRBV5-1
CASSQRTGGNQPQHF	TGCGCCAGCAGCCAAAGGACAGGGGGGAATCAGCCCCAGCATTTT	TRBJ1-5	TRBD1	-	TRBV4-1
CASSPGGSGNTIYF	TGTGCCAGCAGCCCCGGGGGCTCTGGAAACACCATATATTTT	TRBJ1-3	-	-	TRBV5-8
CAVGRYTEAFF	TGTGCCGTGGGGCGGTACACTGAAGCTTTCTTT	TRBJ1-1	-	few	TRBV19
CASSPLWGAGTGELFF	TGCGCCAGCAGCCCCTTATGGGGGGCTGGAACCGGGGAGCTGTTTTTT	TRBJ2-2	-	once	TRBV5-1
CASSFFQQGLGTEAFF	TGTGCCAGCAGCTTTTTCCAGCAGGGGTTAGGGACTGAAGCTTTCTTT	TRBJ1-1	-	-	TRBV7-2
CASSRTVNTQYF	TGTGCCAGCAGTCGGACAGTAAACACGCAGTATTTT	TRBJ2-3	-	-	TRBV28
CASSALRQVVSNQPQHF	TGTGCCAGCAGTGCCCTTAGACAGGTAGTTAGCAATCAGCCCCAGCATTTT	TRBJ1-5	-	-	TRBV6-1
CSVGVDAVDTEAFF	TGCAGCGTGGGGGTCGACGCGGTGGACACTGAAGCTTTCTTT	TRBJ1-1	-	-	TRBV29-1
CASSLFTGGGYTF	TGTGCCAGCAGTCTATTTACAGGGGGTGGCTACACCTTC	TRBJ1-2	TRBD1	-	TRBV12-3/TRBV12-4
CASGGNVRHEQYF	TGTGCCAGCGGGGGGAACGTACGGCACGAGCAGTACTTC	TRBJ2-7	-	-	TRBV2
CASFRQGTTEAFF	TGTGCCAGCTTCCGACAGGGGACCACTGAAGCTTTCTTT	TRBJ1-1	TRBD1	-	TRBV27
CASSLGQGSSPLHF	TGTGCCAGCAGCTTAGGACAGGGAAGTTCACCCCTCCACTTT	TRBJ1-6	TRBD1	once	TRBV7-6
CASSYGGPPGKAFF	TGTGCCAGCAGTTACGGCGGCCCACCCGGGAAGGCTTTCTTT	TRBJ1-1	-	-	TRBV6-2/TRBV6-3
CASSAGTLGNQPQHF	TGTGCCAGCAGTGCCGGGACACTGGGCAATCAGCCCCAGCATTTT	TRBJ1-5	-	once	TRBV9
CASIGNSGNTIYF	TGTGCCAGCATTGGCAACTCTGGAAACACCATATATTTT	TRBJ1-3	-	-	TRBV25-1
CASSFVPNSYNEQFF	TGTGCCAGCAGCTTTGTACCGAACTCCTACAATGAGCAGTTCTTC	TRBJ2-1	-	-	TRBV5-5
CAPILANYGYTF	TGTGCCCCAATATTAGCTAACTATGGCTACACCTTC	TRBJ1-2	-	-	TRBV12-3/TRBV12-4
CASSYLPTGIYGYTF	TGTGCCAGCAGTTACCTCCCAACAGGGATCTATGGCTACACCTTC	TRBJ1-2	-	-	TRBV6-5
CASSPLGGLAYEKLFF	TGTGCCAGCTCACCCCTGGGGGGTTTAGCGTACGAAAAACTGTTTTTT	TRBJ1-4	-	-	TRBV18
CASSPPAFF	TGTGCCAGCAGCCCCCCAGCTTTCTTT	TRBJ1-1	-	-	TRBV7-8
CASSQWNRGVLYGNTIYF	TGCGCCAGCAGCCAGTGGAACAGGGGAGTCCTCTATGGAAACACCATATATTTT	TRBJ1-3	TRBD1	-	TRBV4-1
CASSYFHEQYF	TGTGCCAGCAGTTACTTCCACGAGCAGTACTTC	TRBJ2-7	-	once	TRBV2
CATSDSQETQYF	TGTGCCACCAGTGATTCCCAAGAGACCCAGTACTTC	TRBJ2-5	-	-	TRBV24-1
CASSSLGQGASEAFF	TGTGCCAGCAGTTCCCTCGGACAGGGGGCCTCTGAAGCTTTCTTT	TRBJ1-1	TRBD1	-	TRBV28
CARSEGRGVETQYF	TGTGCCAGGTCGGAGGGGAGGGGGGTGGAGACCCAGTACTTC	TRBJ2-5	-	-	TRBV2
CAWRSLTSRNTGELFF	TGTGCCTGGAGGAGCCTCACTAGCAGAAACACCGGGGAGCTGTTTTTT	TRBJ2-2	-	-	TRBV30
CASSYLTSVHRTDTQYF	TGTGCCAGCAGTTACCTGACTAGCGTTCATCGGACAGATACGCAGTATTTT	TRBJ2-3	TRBD2	-	TRBV6-2/TRBV6-3
CASSLAGLGGYGYTF	TGTGCCAGCAGCTTGGCGGGTTTGGGGGGCTATGGCTACACCTTC	TRBJ1-2	-	once	TRBV5-6
CASSLDLVSSGNTIYF	TGTGCCAGCAGCTTAGATCTAGTTAGTTCTGGAAACACCATATATTTT	TRBJ1-3	-	once	TRBV7-9
CASRISAGDTDTQYF	TGTGCCAGCAGAATCTCCGCCGGGGACACAGATACGCAGTATTTT	TRBJ2-3	-	-	TRBV2
CATSDTYQETQYF	TGTGCCACCAGTGATACGTACCAAGAGACCCAGTACTTC	TRBJ2-5	-	-	TRBV24-1
CASSPGGGYTF	TGTGCCAGCAGTCCAGGGGGCGGCTACACCTTC	TRBJ1-2	TRBD1	-	TRBV2
CASSYLAGGRQETQYF	TGCGCCAGCAGCTACTTAGCGGGGGGGCGTCAAGAGACCCAGTACTTC	TRBJ2-5	TRBD2	-	TRBV5-1
CASSHDRGEQFF	TGTGCCAGCAGCCATGACAGGGGGGAGCAGTTCTTC	TRBJ2-1	TRBD1	-	TRBV28
CASSRRSLAGGPGIQYF	TGTGCCAGCAGCCGACGATCACTAGCGGGAGGGCCTGGTATTCAGTACTTC	TRBJ2-4	TRBD2	-	TRBV5-4
CSAGTQYF	TGCAGTGCCGGGACCCAGTACTTC	TRBJ2-5	-	-	TRBV20-1
CASSQRHVGGADSPLHF	TGCGCCAGCAGCCAGAGGCACGTGGGGGGGGCGGATTCACCCCTCCACTTT	TRBJ1-6	-	-	TRBV4-1
CASSRGNSGEQYF	TGTGCCAGCAGCAGGGGGAATAGCGGAGAGCAGTACTTC	TRBJ2-7	-	-	TRBV6-2/TRBV6-3
CASLSSGNTEAFF	TGTGCCAGTCTATCTTCTGGGAACACTGAAGCTTTCTTT	TRBJ1-1	-	-	TRBV5-5
CASSHSTGPNTEAFF	TGCGCCAGCAGCCATTCGACAGGACCTAACACTGAAGCTTTCTTT	TRBJ1-1	-	-	TRBV4-3
CSAQQRGSYNEQFF	TGCAGCGCGCAACAGCGTGGCTCCTACAATGAGCAGTTCTTC	TRBJ2-1	-	-	TRBV29-1
CASSVMTGGNTGELFF	TGTGCCAGCAGCGTAATGACAGGTGGAAACACCGGGGAGCTGTTTTTT	TRBJ2-2	-	-	TRBV9
CASSDGEMGTEAFF	TGTGCCAGCAGTGACGGGGAGATGGGCACTGAAGCTTTCTTT	TRBJ1-1	-	-	TRBV6-4
CASSPQRLLGYGYTF	TGTGCCAGCAGCCCCCAGCGCCTTCTCGGCTATGGCTACACCTTC	TRBJ1-2	-	-	TRBV7-8
CASSLLSGQGGGYTF	TGTGCCAGCAGCCTTCTCTCGGGACAGGGCGGGGGCTACACCTTC	TRBJ1-2	TRBD1	-	TRBV4-2
CASSLDSPKEETQYF	TGCGCCAGCAGCTTGGACAGCCCCAAAGAAGAGACCCAGTACTTC	TRBJ2-5	-	-	TRBV5-1
CASSYTPVRAEQYF	TGTGCCAGCAGTTACACCCCGGTTAGGGCCGAGCAGTACTTC	TRBJ2-7	-	few	TRBV6-5
CASSSEAGIHEQYF	TGTGCCAGCAGCTCCGAAGCGGGGATCCACGAGCAGTACTTC	TRBJ2-7	TRBD2	once	TRBV7-2